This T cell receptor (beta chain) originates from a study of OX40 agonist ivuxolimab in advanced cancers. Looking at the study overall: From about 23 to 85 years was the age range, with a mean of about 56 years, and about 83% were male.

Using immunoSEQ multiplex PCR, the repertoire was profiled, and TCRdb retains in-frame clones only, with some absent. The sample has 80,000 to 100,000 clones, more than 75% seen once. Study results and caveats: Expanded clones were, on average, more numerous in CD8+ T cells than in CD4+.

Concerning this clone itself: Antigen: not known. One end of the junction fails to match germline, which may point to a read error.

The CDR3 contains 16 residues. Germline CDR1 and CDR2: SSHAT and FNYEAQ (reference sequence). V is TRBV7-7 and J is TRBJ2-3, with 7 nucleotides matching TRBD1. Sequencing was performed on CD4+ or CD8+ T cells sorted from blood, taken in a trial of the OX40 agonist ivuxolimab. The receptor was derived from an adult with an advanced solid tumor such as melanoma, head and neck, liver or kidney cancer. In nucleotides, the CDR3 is TGTGCTAGCAGCCTTAGACAGGGATTGGGCACAGATACGCAGTATTTT. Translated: CASSLRQGLGTDTQYF.